This is a list of T cell receptor beta chains from one sample in a study of blood T cell repertoires in COVID-19. Generated by immunoSEQ multiplex PCR, the TCRdb table keeps only in-frame clones and is missing some. The data show over 85,000 clones, with 70% to 90% seen just once and over 10% held by the top ten. Sequencing was carried out using peripheral blood. The origin of the receptors is a human donor in a cohort sampled during active COVID-19. Each CDR3 is given with its conserved first and last residue. The order of the fields is clone size, J gene, D gene, CDR3 length, V gene, CDR3 DNA, CDR3 protein. A D gene is named only where the DNA matches it firmly. Only some rows state a clone size, as once, few, many or a class for expanded clones.

clone_size: -; j_call: TRBJ2-1; d_call: -; cdr3_length: 14; v_call: TRBV6-5; cdr3_nt: TGTGCCAGCAGTTTAGCGGAGTCCTACAATGAGCAGTTCTTC; cdr3_aa: CASSLAESYNEQFF
clone_size: -; j_call: TRBJ1-3; d_call: -; cdr3_length: 16; v_call: TRBV18; cdr3_nt: TGTGCCAGCTCACCAAGCGGACGGTCCTCTGGAAACACCATATATTTT; cdr3_aa: CASSPSGRSSGNTIYF
clone_size: few; j_call: TRBJ1-5; d_call: TRBD1; cdr3_length: 15; v_call: TRBV5-1; cdr3_nt: TGCGCCAGCAGCTTGGGACAGGGGGCGAACCAGCCCCAGCATTTT; cdr3_aa: CASSLGQGANQPQHF
clone_size: -; j_call: TRBJ2-1; d_call: -; cdr3_length: 15; v_call: TRBV4-3; cdr3_nt: TGCGCCAGCAGCCAAGACCGGGGATACTACAATGAGCAGTTCTTC; cdr3_aa: CASSQDRGYYNEQFF
clone_size: -; j_call: TRBJ1-1; d_call: -; cdr3_length: 13; v_call: TRBV30; cdr3_nt: TGTGCCTGGTTAGGACTGTTTGGAACTGAAGCTTTCTTT; cdr3_aa: CAWLGLFGTEAFF
clone_size: -; j_call: TRBJ2-7; d_call: TRBD2; cdr3_length: 15; v_call: TRBV5-1; cdr3_nt: TGCGCCAGCAGCTTCCGAGCGGGGGTCGCCTACGAGCAGTACTTC; cdr3_aa: CASSFRAGVAYEQYF
clone_size: -; j_call: TRBJ2-5; d_call: TRBD2; cdr3_length: 15; v_call: TRBV5-6; cdr3_nt: TGTGCCAGCAGCTTGGGGGGAGGGTCCCAAGAGACCCAGTACTTC; cdr3_aa: CASSLGGGSQETQYF
clone_size: -; j_call: TRBJ2-7; d_call: -; cdr3_length: 13; v_call: TRBV7-6; cdr3_nt: TGTGCCAGCAGCTTAGCGGGACTCGACGAGCAGTACTTC; cdr3_aa: CASSLAGLDEQYF
clone_size: few; j_call: TRBJ1-1; d_call: -; cdr3_length: 14; v_call: TRBV11-1; cdr3_nt: TGTGCCAGCAGCCCGGACAGATCGAACACTGAAGCTTTCTTT; cdr3_aa: CASSPDRSNTEAFF
clone_size: few; j_call: TRBJ2-1; d_call: TRBD2; cdr3_length: 16; v_call: TRBV4-3; cdr3_nt: TGCGCCAGCAGCCAGACTAGCGGGGGGGCCTACAATGAGCAGTTCTTC; cdr3_aa: CASSQTSGGAYNEQFF
clone_size: -; j_call: TRBJ2-5; d_call: -; cdr3_length: 11; v_call: TRBV11-1; cdr3_nt: TGTGCCAGCAGCCAAGGCGGGACCCAGTACTTC; cdr3_aa: CASSQGGTQYF
clone_size: -; j_call: TRBJ1-1; d_call: -; cdr3_length: 15; v_call: TRBV11-3; cdr3_nt: TGTGCCAGCAGCCGAACAGGGTCTTTGAACACTGAAGCTTTCTTT; cdr3_aa: CASSRTGSLNTEAFF
clone_size: few; j_call: TRBJ2-1; d_call: TRBD2; cdr3_length: 12; v_call: TRBV10-3; cdr3_nt: TGTGCCATCAGTGGAGCGGGAGATGAGCAGTTCTTC; cdr3_aa: CAISGAGDEQFF
clone_size: many; j_call: TRBJ1-2; d_call: -; cdr3_length: 11; v_call: TRBV20-1; cdr3_nt: TGCAGTGCTTCAACAGGGATTGGCTACACCTTC; cdr3_aa: CSASTGIGYTF
clone_size: -; j_call: TRBJ2-2; d_call: -; cdr3_length: 15; v_call: TRBV27; cdr3_nt: TGTGCCAGCAGTTTGAGTGGGGGGTCCACCGGGGAGCTGTTTTTT; cdr3_aa: CASSLSGGSTGELFF
clone_size: -; j_call: TRBJ2-7; d_call: TRBD2; cdr3_length: 16; v_call: TRBV6-5; cdr3_nt: TGTGCCAGCAGTTACGGGGGACTAGCGGGGGCCTACGAGCAGTACTTC; cdr3_aa: CASSYGGLAGAYEQYF
clone_size: once; j_call: TRBJ2-1; d_call: -; cdr3_length: 13; v_call: TRBV13; cdr3_nt: TGTGCCAGCAGCGGAGTATGGTACAATGAGCAGTTCTTC; cdr3_aa: CASSGVWYNEQFF
clone_size: -; j_call: TRBJ2-3; d_call: TRBD2; cdr3_length: 15; v_call: TRBV5-4; cdr3_nt: TGTGCCAGCAGCGGGACTAGCGGTGGCACAGATACGCAGTATTTT; cdr3_aa: CASSGTSGGTDTQYF
clone_size: -; j_call: TRBJ1-3; d_call: TRBD1; cdr3_length: 13; v_call: TRBV6-6; cdr3_nt: TGTGCCAGCAGTGGACAGGGAAGAAACACCATATATTTT; cdr3_aa: CASSGQGRNTIYF
clone_size: -; j_call: TRBJ2-1; d_call: -; cdr3_length: 11; v_call: TRBV6-6; cdr3_nt: TGTGCCAGCAGTCCTCCAGGGGAATTGTTCTTC; cdr3_aa: CASSPPGELFF
clone_size: -; j_call: TRBJ2-1; d_call: TRBD2; cdr3_length: 15; v_call: TRBV5-1; cdr3_nt: TGCGCCAGCGCGACTCTAGCGGGAGGGCCTAATGAGCAGTTCTTC; cdr3_aa: CASATLAGGPNEQFF
clone_size: -; j_call: TRBJ1-5; d_call: -; cdr3_length: 13; v_call: TRBV12-3/TRBV12-4; cdr3_nt: TGTGCCAGCAACATGGCAGTTCATCAGCCCCAGCATTTT; cdr3_aa: CASNMAVHQPQHF
clone_size: -; j_call: TRBJ2-1; d_call: TRBD2; cdr3_length: 14; v_call: TRBV6-2/TRBV6-3; cdr3_nt: TGTGCCAGCAGTTACTCGAGCGGGAACAATGAGCAGTTCTTC; cdr3_aa: CASSYSSGNNEQFF
clone_size: -; j_call: TRBJ2-1; d_call: TRBD2; cdr3_length: 18; v_call: TRBV10-2; cdr3_nt: TGCGCCAGCAGTGAAAGCGGGAGGGCCTGGGGTCCCTTGAATGAGCAGTTCTTC; cdr3_aa: CASSESGRAWGPLNEQFF
clone_size: -; j_call: TRBJ2-7; d_call: -; cdr3_length: 13; v_call: TRBV12-3/TRBV12-4; cdr3_nt: TGTGCCAGCAGTCCTTGGGGAGAGGGCGAGCAGTACTTC; cdr3_aa: CASSPWGEGEQYF
clone_size: -; j_call: TRBJ1-1; d_call: -; cdr3_length: 14; v_call: TRBV9; cdr3_nt: TGTGCCAGCAGCGTAGCCCCAGAGAACACTGAAGCTTTCTTT; cdr3_aa: CASSVAPENTEAFF
clone_size: -; j_call: TRBJ2-7; d_call: TRBD2; cdr3_length: 15; v_call: TRBV5-1; cdr3_nt: TGCGCCAGCAGCTCAGACGGGACTAGCCTTGCCGAGCAGTACTTC; cdr3_aa: CASSSDGTSLAEQYF
clone_size: -; j_call: TRBJ2-7; d_call: -; cdr3_length: 16; v_call: TRBV6-2/TRBV6-3; cdr3_nt: TGTGCCAGCAGTTACACTACTCAGGGTTTCTCCTACGAGCAGTACTTC; cdr3_aa: CASSYTTQGFSYEQYF
clone_size: -; j_call: TRBJ1-1; d_call: -; cdr3_length: 15; v_call: TRBV3-1/TRBV3-2; cdr3_nt: TGTGCCAGCAGCCCATCATCGGGGGTGAGCACTGAAGCTTTCTTT; cdr3_aa: CASSPSSGVSTEAFF
clone_size: -; j_call: TRBJ1-3; d_call: -; cdr3_length: 14; v_call: TRBV19; cdr3_nt: TGTGCCAGTATTTCTGTGTCCTCCGGAAACACCATATATTTT; cdr3_aa: CASISVSSGNTIYF
clone_size: -; j_call: TRBJ2-1; d_call: -; cdr3_length: 17; v_call: TRBV11-2; cdr3_nt: TGTGCCAGCAGCTTAGCCCCTCCCACCTACCCCTACAATGAGCAGTTCTTC; cdr3_aa: CASSLAPPTYPYNEQFF
clone_size: -; j_call: TRBJ2-1; d_call: TRBD2; cdr3_length: 15; v_call: TRBV11-3; cdr3_nt: TGTGCCAGCAGCTTAGGACTAGCGGGAGAAAGGGAGCAGTTCTTC; cdr3_aa: CASSLGLAGEREQFF
clone_size: -; j_call: TRBJ2-5; d_call: -; cdr3_length: 10; v_call: TRBV29-1; cdr3_nt: TGCAGCGTTCGCGAAGAGACCCAGTACTTC; cdr3_aa: CSVREETQYF
clone_size: -; j_call: TRBJ2-7; d_call: -; cdr3_length: 19; v_call: TRBV14; cdr3_nt: TGTGCCAGCAGCCAAGAATATCTGGCAGCTGACTCACTATCCTACGAGCAGTACTTC; cdr3_aa: CASSQEYLAADSLSYEQYF
clone_size: few; j_call: TRBJ2-7; d_call: -; cdr3_length: 14; v_call: TRBV5-5; cdr3_nt: TGTGCCAGCAGCTTTCAGCAGGTCTCCTACGAGCAGTACTTC; cdr3_aa: CASSFQQVSYEQYF
clone_size: -; j_call: TRBJ1-4; d_call: -; cdr3_length: 13; v_call: TRBV28; cdr3_nt: TGTGCCAGCAAGAACATGCGGCGTGAAAAACTGTTTTTT; cdr3_aa: CASKNMRREKLFF
clone_size: -; j_call: TRBJ1-1; d_call: -; cdr3_length: 14; v_call: TRBV6-5; cdr3_nt: TGTGCCAGCAGTCCCCAGGGGCCGAACACTGAAGCTTTCTTT; cdr3_aa: CASSPQGPNTEAFF
clone_size: -; j_call: TRBJ2-1; d_call: TRBD2; cdr3_length: 15; v_call: TRBV11-3; cdr3_nt: TGTGCCAGCAGCCGCGGGGCGGGAGGGACAAATGAGCAGTTCTTC; cdr3_aa: CASSRGAGGTNEQFF
clone_size: once; j_call: TRBJ2-2; d_call: -; cdr3_length: 19; v_call: TRBV4-1; cdr3_nt: TGCGCCAGCAGCCAAGATGCTCAGGCGGCAGGGGCAACGACCGGGGAGCTGTTTTTT; cdr3_aa: CASSQDAQAAGATTGELFF
clone_size: few; j_call: TRBJ2-7; d_call: -; cdr3_length: 12; v_call: TRBV2; cdr3_nt: TGTGCCAGCAATGGGGACAACTACGAGCAGTACTTC; cdr3_aa: CASNGDNYEQYF
clone_size: many; j_call: TRBJ2-7; d_call: -; cdr3_length: 16; v_call: TRBV5-8; cdr3_nt: TGTGCCAGCAGCTCGGGGTTTTGGACGGAGTCCTACGAGCAGTACTTC; cdr3_aa: CASSSGFWTESYEQYF
clone_size: -; j_call: TRBJ2-7; d_call: TRBD1; cdr3_length: 13; v_call: TRBV7-3; cdr3_nt: TGTGCCAGCAGCTCCGACAGGGGGGTACAGCAGTACTTC; cdr3_aa: CASSSDRGVQQYF
clone_size: -; j_call: TRBJ1-3; d_call: -; cdr3_length: 15; v_call: TRBV9; cdr3_nt: TGTGCCAGCAGCGTAGACAGGAGCTCTGGAAACACCATATATTTT; cdr3_aa: CASSVDRSSGNTIYF
clone_size: once; j_call: TRBJ2-3; d_call: TRBD2; cdr3_length: 16; v_call: TRBV29-1; cdr3_nt: TGCAGCGCTGCGGGGACTAGCTTTAGGAATGCAGATACGCAGTATTTT; cdr3_aa: CSAAGTSFRNADTQYF
clone_size: -; j_call: TRBJ1-6; d_call: TRBD1; cdr3_length: 14; v_call: TRBV9; cdr3_nt: TGTGCCAGCAGCGCGGACAGGGGGAATTCACCCCTCCACTTT; cdr3_aa: CASSADRGNSPLHF
clone_size: -; j_call: TRBJ2-2; d_call: TRBD1; cdr3_length: 14; v_call: TRBV19; cdr3_nt: TGTGCCAGTAGTTCGGGACAGCACACCGGGGAGCTGTTTTTT; cdr3_aa: CASSSGQHTGELFF
clone_size: once; j_call: TRBJ2-3; d_call: TRBD2; cdr3_length: 14; v_call: TRBV10-3; cdr3_nt: TGTGCCATCGCCGACTCTCGGGGGGCAGATACGCAGTATTTT; cdr3_aa: CAIADSRGADTQYF
clone_size: -; j_call: TRBJ2-2; d_call: TRBD2; cdr3_length: 18; v_call: TRBV9; cdr3_nt: TGTGCCAGCAGCGTAGGCCCGCAGCTAGCGGGAAAAACCGGGGAGCTGTTTTTT; cdr3_aa: CASSVGPQLAGKTGELFF
clone_size: -; j_call: TRBJ2-3; d_call: TRBD2; cdr3_length: 19; v_call: TRBV28; cdr3_nt: TGTGCCAGCAGTCCAATCGGACTAGCGGGAGTCCCCCCCGCAGATACGCAGTATTTT; cdr3_aa: CASSPIGLAGVPPADTQYF
clone_size: -; j_call: TRBJ1-3; d_call: -; cdr3_length: 14; v_call: TRBV6-5; cdr3_nt: TGTGCCAGCAGTACTGGACAGTATGGAAACACCATATATTTT; cdr3_aa: CASSTGQYGNTIYF